This T cell receptor beta chain was captured in a study of T cell responses to AZD1222 COVID-19 vaccine. Background on the study: The analysis combined second doses at about 4 or about 12 weeks. Study-wide findings and caveats: Repertoires were sampled only after the peak T cell response. Compared with day 0, the breadth and depth of the Spike-specific TCR repertoire rose significantly after two doses of AZD1222. It should be noted that donors were predominantly white British and more often female, and clonal diversity was possibly underestimated.

V dropped 5 bases and J dropped 2 bases, with 19 bases sitting between them. The V gene's germline CDR1 is SGHRS and CDR2 YFSETQ. This CDR3 region has 16 residues. Turning to this clone: Its matching antigen is unknown.

Assay: immunoSEQ multiplex PCR; the TCRdb copy retains only in-frame clones and omits some. The table includes some 140,000 clones, 90% detected once. This TCR was sampled from an adult in good health. This specimen was peripheral blood, taken on day 0 of AZD1222 vaccination. V and J are TRBV5-1 and TRBJ1-1; the D gene is possibly TRBD1 (6 bases). The CDR3: CASSPLGARQNTEAFF. Here the CDR3 DNA reads TGCGCCAGCAGTCCCCTGGGGGCCCGACAAAACACTGAAGCTTTCTTT. Supplemented by reference TRBV5-1 and TRBJ1-1, the full variable domain reads KAGVTQTPRYLIKTRGQQVTLSCSPISGHRSVSWYQQTPGQGLQFLFEYFSETQRNKGNFPGRFSGRQFSNSRSEMNVSTLELGDSALYLCASSPLGARQNTEAFFGQGTRLTVV.